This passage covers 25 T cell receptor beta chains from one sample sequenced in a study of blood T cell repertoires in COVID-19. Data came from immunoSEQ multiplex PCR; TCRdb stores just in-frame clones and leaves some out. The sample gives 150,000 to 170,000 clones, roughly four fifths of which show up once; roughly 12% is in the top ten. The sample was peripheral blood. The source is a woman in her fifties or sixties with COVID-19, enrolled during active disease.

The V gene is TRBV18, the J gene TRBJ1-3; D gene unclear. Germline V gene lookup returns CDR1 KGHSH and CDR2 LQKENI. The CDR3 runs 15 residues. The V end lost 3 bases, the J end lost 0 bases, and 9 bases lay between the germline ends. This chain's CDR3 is CASSPGRNSGNTIYF. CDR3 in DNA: TGTGCCAGCTCACCGGGCAGGAACTCTGGAAACACCATATATTTT.

The CDR3 region has the DNA TGTGCCAGTAGTATGGCAAACTATGGCTACACCTTC. Translated, it gives CASSMANYGYTF. J is TRBJ1-2 and V is TRBV19; the D is unclear. From germline, CDR1 is LNHDA and CDR2 SQIVND (reference sequence). With 3 bases removed from V and 2 bases from J, the gap between germline ends came to 4 bases. The CDR3 runs 12 residues.

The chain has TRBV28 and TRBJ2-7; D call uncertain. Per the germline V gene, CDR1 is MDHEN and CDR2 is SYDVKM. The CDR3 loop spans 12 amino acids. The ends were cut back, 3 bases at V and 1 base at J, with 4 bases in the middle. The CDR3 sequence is CASSFSSYEQYF. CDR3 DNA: TGTGCCAGCAGTTTTAGTTCCTACGAGCAGTACTTC.

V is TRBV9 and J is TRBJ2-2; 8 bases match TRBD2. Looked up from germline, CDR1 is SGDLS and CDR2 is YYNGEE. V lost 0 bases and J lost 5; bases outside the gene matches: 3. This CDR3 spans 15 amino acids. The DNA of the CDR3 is TGTGCCAGCAGCGTAGGGACTAGCTTAACCGGGGAGCTGTTTTTT. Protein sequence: CASSVGTSLTGELFF.

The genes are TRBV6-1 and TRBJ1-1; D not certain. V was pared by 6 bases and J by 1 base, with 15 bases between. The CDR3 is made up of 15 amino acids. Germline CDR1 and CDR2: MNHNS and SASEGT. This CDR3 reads CASRTPRGRNTEAFF. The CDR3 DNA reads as TGTGCCAGCAGAACCCCCCGAGGGCGGAACACTGAAGCTTTCTTT.

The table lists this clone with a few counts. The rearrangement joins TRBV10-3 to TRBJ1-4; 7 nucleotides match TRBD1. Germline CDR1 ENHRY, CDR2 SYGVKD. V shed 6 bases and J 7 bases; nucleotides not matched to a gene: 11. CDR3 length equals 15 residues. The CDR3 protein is CAISARQGVGEKLFF. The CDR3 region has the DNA TGTGCCATCAGCGCCCGACAGGGAGTGGGTGAAAAACTGTTTTTT.

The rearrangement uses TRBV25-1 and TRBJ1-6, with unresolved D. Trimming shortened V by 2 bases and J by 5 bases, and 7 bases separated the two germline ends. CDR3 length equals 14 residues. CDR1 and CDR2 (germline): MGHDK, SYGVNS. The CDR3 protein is CASSEPLNNSPLHF. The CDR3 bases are TGTGCCAGCAGTGAACCGCTAAATAATTCACCCCTCCACTTT.

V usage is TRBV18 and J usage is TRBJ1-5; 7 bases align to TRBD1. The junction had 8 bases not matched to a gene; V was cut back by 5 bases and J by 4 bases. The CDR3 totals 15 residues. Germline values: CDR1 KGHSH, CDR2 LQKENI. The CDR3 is CASSGDSKRNQPQHF. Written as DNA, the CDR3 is TGTGCCAGCTCAGGGGACAGCAAACGGAATCAGCCCCAGCATTTT.

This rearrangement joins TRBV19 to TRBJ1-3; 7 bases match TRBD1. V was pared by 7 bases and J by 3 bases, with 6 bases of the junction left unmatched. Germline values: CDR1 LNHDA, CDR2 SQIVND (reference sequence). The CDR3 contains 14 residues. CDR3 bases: TGTGCCAGTAATGAGGGGGCGTATGGAAACACCATATATTTT. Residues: CASNEGAYGNTIYF.

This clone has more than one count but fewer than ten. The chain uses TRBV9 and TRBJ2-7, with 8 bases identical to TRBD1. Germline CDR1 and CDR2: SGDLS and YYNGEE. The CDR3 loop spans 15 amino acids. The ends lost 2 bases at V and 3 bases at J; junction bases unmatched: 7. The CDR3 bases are TGTGCCAGCAGCGTGTCCCGGGACAGGATCTACGAGCAGTACTTC. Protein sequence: CASSVSRDRIYEQYF.

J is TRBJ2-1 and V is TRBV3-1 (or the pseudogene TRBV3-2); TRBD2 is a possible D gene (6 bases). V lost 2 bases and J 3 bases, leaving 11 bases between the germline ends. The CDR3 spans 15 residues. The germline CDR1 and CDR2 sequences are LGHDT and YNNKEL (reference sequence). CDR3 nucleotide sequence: TGTGCCAGCAGCCAACGGGACTCGCTCTACAATGAGCAGTTCTTC. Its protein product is CASSQRDSLYNEQFF.

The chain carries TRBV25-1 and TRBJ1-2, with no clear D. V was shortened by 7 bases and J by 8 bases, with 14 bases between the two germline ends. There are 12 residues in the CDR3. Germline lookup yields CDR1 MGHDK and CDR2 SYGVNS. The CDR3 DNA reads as TGTGCCAGCATCGGACTCTCGGACGGCTACACCTTC. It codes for CASIGLSDGYTF.

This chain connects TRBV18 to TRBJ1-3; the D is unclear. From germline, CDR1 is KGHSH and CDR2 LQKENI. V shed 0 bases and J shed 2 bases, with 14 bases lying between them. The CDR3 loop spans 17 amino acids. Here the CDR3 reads CASSPPTWGATGNTIYF. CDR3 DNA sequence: TGTGCCAGCTCACCACCGACGTGGGGAGCTACTGGAAACACCATATATTTT. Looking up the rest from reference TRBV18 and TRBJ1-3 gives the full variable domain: NAGVMQNPRHLVRRRGQEARLRCSPMKGHSHVYWYRQLPEEGLKFMVYLQKENIIDESGMPKERFSAEFPKEGPSILRIQQVVRGDSAAYFCASSPPTWGATGNTIYFGEGSWLTVV.

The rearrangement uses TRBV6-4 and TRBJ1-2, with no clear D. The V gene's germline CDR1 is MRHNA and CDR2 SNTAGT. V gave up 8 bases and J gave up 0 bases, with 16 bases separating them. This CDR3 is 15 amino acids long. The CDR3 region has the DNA TGTGCCAGCGGTAAGGAACATGGAGCTAACTATGGCTACACCTTC. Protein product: CASGKEHGANYGYTF.

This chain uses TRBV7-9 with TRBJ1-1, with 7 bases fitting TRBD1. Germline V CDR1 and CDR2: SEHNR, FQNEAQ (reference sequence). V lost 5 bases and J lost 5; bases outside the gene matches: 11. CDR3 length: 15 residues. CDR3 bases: TGTGCCAGCAGCCCCTGGGACAGCCCGGGGACTGAAGCTTTCTTT. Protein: CASSPWDSPGTEAFF. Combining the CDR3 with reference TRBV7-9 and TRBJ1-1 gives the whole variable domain DTGVSQNPRHKITKRGQNVTFRCDPISEHNRLYWYRQTLGQGPEFLTYFQNEAQLEKSRLLSDRFSAERPKGSFSTLEIQRTEQGDSAMYLCASSPWDSPGTEAFFGQGTRLTVV.

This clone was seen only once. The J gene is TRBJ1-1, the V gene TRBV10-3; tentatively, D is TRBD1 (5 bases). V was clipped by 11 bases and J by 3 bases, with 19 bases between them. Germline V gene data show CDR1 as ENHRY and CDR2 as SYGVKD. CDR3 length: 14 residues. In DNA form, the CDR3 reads TGTGCCGTAGGGTCGGGAGGGGCGGACACTGAAGCTTTCTTT. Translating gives CAVGSGGADTEAFF.

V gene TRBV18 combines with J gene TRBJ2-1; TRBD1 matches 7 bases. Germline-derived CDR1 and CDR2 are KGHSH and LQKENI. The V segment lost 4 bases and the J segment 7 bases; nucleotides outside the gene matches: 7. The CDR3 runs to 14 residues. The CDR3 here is CASSQLGTENEQFF. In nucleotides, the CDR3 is TGTGCCAGCTCACAACTTGGGACAGAAAATGAGCAGTTCTTC.

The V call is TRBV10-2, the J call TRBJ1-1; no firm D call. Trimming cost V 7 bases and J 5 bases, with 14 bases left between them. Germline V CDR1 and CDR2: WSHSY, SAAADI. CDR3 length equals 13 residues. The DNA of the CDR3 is TGCGCCAGCATGATCGGCAGAGGGACTGAAGCTTTCTTT. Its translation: CASMIGRGTEAFF.

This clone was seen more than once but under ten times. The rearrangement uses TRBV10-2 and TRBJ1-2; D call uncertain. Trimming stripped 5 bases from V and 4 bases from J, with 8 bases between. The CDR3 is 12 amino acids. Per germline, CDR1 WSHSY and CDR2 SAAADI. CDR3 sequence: CASSPTFYGYTF. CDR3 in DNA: TGCGCCAGCAGTCCGACATTCTATGGCTACACCTTC.

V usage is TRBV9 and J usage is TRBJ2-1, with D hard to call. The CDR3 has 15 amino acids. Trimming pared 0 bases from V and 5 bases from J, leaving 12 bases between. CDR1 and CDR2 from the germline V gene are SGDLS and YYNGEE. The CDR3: CASSVAVSAHNEQFF. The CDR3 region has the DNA TGTGCCAGCAGCGTAGCAGTGAGCGCACACAATGAGCAGTTCTTC.

CDR3 protein: CASSLAGAILNTGELFF. DNA of the CDR3: TGTGCCAGCAGCTTAGCGGGGGCGATACTAAACACCGGGGAGCTGTTTTTT. This chain joins TRBV7-6 and TRBJ2-2; D is perhaps TRBD1 (6 bases). The CDR3 contains 17 residues. Per the germline V gene, CDR1 is SGHVS and CDR2 is FNYEAQ. The germline V and J ends were trimmed by 0 bases and 2 bases, with 13 bases remaining between them. Complete variable domain (other parts from reference TRBV7-6 and TRBJ2-2): GAGVSQSPRYKVTKRGQDVALRCDPISGHVSLYWYRQALGQGPEFLTYFNYEAQQDKSGLPNDRFSAERPEGSISTLTIQRTEQRDSAMYRCASSLAGAILNTGELFFGEGSRLTVL.

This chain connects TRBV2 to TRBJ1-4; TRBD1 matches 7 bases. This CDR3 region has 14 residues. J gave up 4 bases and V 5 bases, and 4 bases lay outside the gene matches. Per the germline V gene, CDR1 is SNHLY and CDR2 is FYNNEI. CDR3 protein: CASSRTGVNEKLFF. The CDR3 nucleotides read TGTGCCAGCAGTCGAACAGGGGTTAATGAAAAACTGTTTTTT.

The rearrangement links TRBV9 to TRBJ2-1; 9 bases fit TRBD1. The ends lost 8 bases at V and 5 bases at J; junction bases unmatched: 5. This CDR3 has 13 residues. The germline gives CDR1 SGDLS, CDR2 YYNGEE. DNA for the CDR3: TGTGCCAGTGGACAGGGGTTCAACAATGAGCAGTTCTTC. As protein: CASGQGFNNEQFF.

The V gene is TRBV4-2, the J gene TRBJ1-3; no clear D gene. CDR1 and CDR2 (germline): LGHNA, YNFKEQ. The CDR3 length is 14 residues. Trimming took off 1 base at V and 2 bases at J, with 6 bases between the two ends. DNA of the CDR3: TGTGCCAGCAGCCAAGGACTGGCTGGAAACACCATATATTTT. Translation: CASSQGLAGNTIYF.

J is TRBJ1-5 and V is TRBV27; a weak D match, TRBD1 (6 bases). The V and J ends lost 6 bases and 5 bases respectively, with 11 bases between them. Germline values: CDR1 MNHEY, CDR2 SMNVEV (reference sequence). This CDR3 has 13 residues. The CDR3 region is CASRTQGHQPQHF. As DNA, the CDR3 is TGTGCCAGCAGGACACAGGGTCATCAGCCCCAGCATTTT.